Listed below are T cell receptor beta chains from one sample, sequenced in a study of T cells in Graves' hyperthyroidism and ophthalmopathy. Each CDR3 protein is one row after TCRdb ran MiXCR on the multiplex PCR reads. The repertoire holds 750,000 to 900,000 distinct CDR3 sequences, with 35% to 45% as singletons. The sequenced sample consisted of blood. These receptor sequences come from a man aged 18 to 29 with Graves' hyperthyroidism. The CDR3 runs from the conserved cysteine through the conserved F or W. D genes are given only for firm matches.

J gene | D gene | V gene | CDR3 protein
TRBJ2-5 | TRBD2 | TRBV6-2/TRBV6-3 | CASSSRSLRGATQETQYF
TRBJ2-1 | NA | TRBV9 | CASSVAQGIYNEQFF
TRBJ2-7 | TRBD1 | TRBV28 | CASSPPTGDDEQYF
TRBJ1-1 | NA | TRBV20-1 | CSAREAKRMNTEAFF
TRBJ2-7 | TRBD1 | TRBV12-3/TRBV12-4 | CASSPAGQEYEQYF
TRBJ2-7 | TRBD1 | TRBV11-2 | CASSLARGPSEQYF
TRBJ2-5 | TRBD1 | TRBV25-1 | CASSSPRGRPETQYF
TRBJ1-3 | NA | TRBV19 | CASRMGQGNTIYF
TRBJ1-4 | TRBD1 | TRBV20-1 | CSARDRDRDEKLFF
TRBJ2-7 | NA | TRBV2 | CASSEWDSPGTYEQYF
TRBJ2-2 | NA | TRBV9 | CASSQGRLYVQGGTGELFF
TRBJ1-1 | TRBD1 | TRBV20-1 | CSALPERTGLNTEAFF